This TCR beta chain was recovered during a study of T cell responses to AZD1222 COVID-19 vaccine. Study outcomes and limitations: Repertoire collection took place solely once the T cell response had peaked. The donors showed a predominance of white British ancestry and of females, with possible underestimation of clonal diversity. Spike regions recognized by vaccine-associated CD4 TCRs spanned the protein, led by 160-218 and 743-854.

CDR1 is MNHNY and CDR2 is SVGAGI in the germline V gene (reference sequence). This CDR3 is built from 13 residues. Trimming took off 6 bases at V and 4 bases at J, with 12 bases between the two ends. The assay was immunoSEQ multiplex PCR, and TCRdb's table has in-frame clones only and misses some. The sample carries about 68,000 clones, around 86% recorded once. Points on this clone: The target antigen is unknown.

This clonotype originated in an adult in good health. The J gene is TRBJ1-2, the V gene TRBV6-6; D not certain. The starting material was peripheral blood, obtained on day 0 of AZD1222 vaccination. The CDR3 region is CASSPDTSYGYTF. The CDR3 DNA is TGTGCCAGCAGCCCTGACACGTCCTATGGCTACACCTTC.